These T cell receptor beta chains were read from a single sample in a study of control samples from healthy donors and cancer patients. Assay used: immunoSEQ multiplex PCR; TCRdb lists only in-frame clones, some missing. There are 60,000 to 70,000 clones in the sample; about 80% occur only once, and 2.9% lies in the top ten. Sequenced material: PBMCs. These receptors were obtained from a woman aged 50 to 65 with lung cancer. CDR3s include the opening cysteine and the closing phenylalanine or tryptophan. D genes are given only for firm matches. The size entry is marked missing in some rows and otherwise reads once, few, many or a size class.

v_gene	j_gene	abundance	d_gene	len	CDR3nt	CDR3aa
TRBV7-2	TRBJ1-2	-	TRBD1	14	TGTGCCAGCAGCGAGGACCCAGGGGGAGGAGGCTACACCTTC	CASSEDPGGGGYTF
TRBV6-5	TRBJ2-3	few	-	14	TGTGCCAGCAGTTACGGGGGGCCGAAGGATACGCAGTATTTT	CASSYGGPKDTQYF
TRBV19	TRBJ2-5	-	-	14	TGTGCCAGTAGTCCAGCTACACCCCAGGAGACCCAGTACTTC	CASSPATPQETQYF
TRBV5-1	TRBJ1-6	-	-	12	TGCGCCAGCAGCTTGTCCAGTTCGCCCCTCCACTTT	CASSLSSSPLHF
TRBV19	TRBJ1-1	-	TRBD1	16	TGTGCCAGTAGTCTATCCCCAGGGGGCGGGGGGACTGAAGCTTTCTTT	CASSLSPGGGGTEAFF
TRBV7-3	TRBJ2-5	-	TRBD1	14	TGTGCCAGCAGCAGGGACAGGGTGGGGGAGACCCAGTACTTC	CASSRDRVGETQYF
TRBV29-1	TRBJ2-3	-	-	13	TGCAGCGCGGATCGGGACCGCACAGATACGCAGTATTTT	CSADRDRTDTQYF
TRBV7-9	TRBJ2-2	-	-	11	TGTGCCAGCAGCTTAGGTGAAGAGCTGTTTTTT	CASSLGEELFF
TRBV2	TRBJ1-1	-	-	14	TGTGCCAGCAGTGAATTCAGGGGAGATAATGAAGCTTTCTTT	CASSEFRGDNEAFF
TRBV12-3/TRBV12-4	TRBJ1-1	-	-	12	TGTGCCAGCAGTTTAGCGAACGGGGGCTACCTCTTT	CASSLANGGYLF
TRBV9	TRBJ2-5	-	TRBD2	15	TGTGCCAGCAGCGCGGGACTAGCGGCCCAAGAGACCCAGTACTTC	CASSAGLAAQETQYF
TRBV29-1	TRBJ1-1	-	-	12	TGCAGCGCCGGTAGTATGAACACTGAAGCTTTCTTT	CSAGSMNTEAFF
TRBV7-2	TRBJ2-5	-	TRBD2	15	TGTGCCAGCAGCCCGCGGCTAGCGGGGGAAGAGACCCAGTACTTC	CASSPRLAGEETQYF
TRBV7-6	TRBJ2-1	-	TRBD1	15	TGTGCCAGCAGCTTACAGGGACAGGCCCACAATGAGCAGTTCTTC	CASSLQGQAHNEQFF
TRBV15	TRBJ1-5	-	-	16	TGTGCCACCAGCAGGCGAACAGGGATCTCCAATCAGCCCCAGCATTTT	CATSRRTGISNQPQHF
TRBV5-4	TRBJ1-2	-	-	15	TGTGCCAGCAGCCGAGGGGTAGACTCTCGGGGTGGCTACACCTTC	CASSRGVDSRGGYTF
TRBV15	TRBJ1-6	-	-	15	TGTGCCACCAGCAGAGGTCGAGTGACTGATTCACCCCTCCACTTT	CATSRGRVTDSPLHF